The 21 T cell receptor beta chains presented below share a single source sample, sequenced in a study of T cells in Graves' hyperthyroidism and ophthalmopathy. What was amplified from RNA transcripts were TCR beta CDR3 regions. RT-PCR in the first round (using the HTBI primer set) targeted the TCR CDR3. Each CDR3 protein gets one entry after TCRdb re-called the multiplex PCR reads with MiXCR. The repertoire has under 350,000 distinct CDR3 sequences, 17% of them found once; the top ten carry around 57%. Sequenced: blood. These receptors were taken from a woman aged 60-70 years with Graves' ophthalmopathy.

This clonotype appeared many times. J is TRBJ1-3 and V is TRBV11-2; the match to TRBD1 covers 7 bases. CDR1 and CDR2 from the germline V gene are SGHAT and FQNNGV. V was pared by 7 bases and J by 0 bases, with 6 bases of the junction left unmatched. This CDR3 has 15 amino acids. The CDR3 is CASIKDRASGNTIYF. CDR3 sequence (DNA): TGTGCCAGCATCAAAGACAGGGCCTCTGGAAACACCATATATTTT.

In this sample, this clonotype turned up many times. The genes are TRBV12-3 or TRBV12-4 and TRBJ1-1; 9 nucleotides line up with TRBD1. The CDR3 length is 16 residues. V shed 6 bases and J 4 bases; nucleotides not matched to a gene: 12. In DNA form, the CDR3 reads TGTGCCAGCAGAGACAGGGGGGGAAGTCCGAGCACTGAAGCTTTCTTT. Translation gives CASRDRGGSPSTEAFF.

This clonotype was observed a handful of times. The chain links TRBV7-9 to TRBJ2-2; unclear D gene. The CDR3 contains 15 residues. Germline loops: CDR1 SEHNR, CDR2 FQNEAQ (reference sequence). V was cut by 5 bases and J by 4 bases, with 14 bases left in between. The CDR3 DNA is TGTGCCAGCAGCGACCAGGACGGCCCCACCGGGGAGCTGTTTTTT. Amino acid sequence: CASSDQDGPTGELFF. Full variable domain (remainder filled in from reference TRBV7-9 and TRBJ2-2): DTGVSQNPRHKITKRGQNVTFRCDPISEHNRLYWYRQTLGQGPEFLTYFQNEAQLEKSRLLSDRFSAERPKGSFSTLEIQRTEQGDSAMYLCASSDQDGPTGELFFGEGSRLTVL.

This clonotype was picked up many times. This chain joins TRBV20-1 and TRBJ1-6, with D tentatively TRBD1 (5 bases). Trimming removed 2 bases at V and 9 bases at J, with 17 bases between. Germline-derived CDR1 and CDR2 are DFQATT and SNEGSKA (reference sequence). The CDR3 covers 15 residues. The CDR3 DNA sequence: TGCAGTGCTAGAAGCATACCAGGGAGAGGTTCACCCCTCCACTTT. It translates to CSARSIPGRGSPLHF.

There are many counts of this clonotype. The V gene is TRBV7-2, the J gene TRBJ1-2; D ambiguous. The germline CDR1 and CDR2 sequences are SGHTA and FQGNSA. The V gene lost 3 bases and the J gene lost 7 bases, with 12 bases spanning the gap. The CDR3 covers 13 residues. The CDR3 region has the DNA TGTGCCAGCAGCTTCCAGGAGTTCTCTGGCTACACCTTC. Translated, it gives CASSFQEFSGYTF.

The rearrangement uses TRBV12-3 or TRBV12-4 and TRBJ2-7; 11 bases agree with TRBD2. After removal of 1 base from V and 2 bases from J, the junction contained 4 bases not matched to a gene. This CDR3 has 16 amino acids. The CDR3 protein is CASSLGLAGPTYEQYF. The CDR3 DNA sequence: TGTGCCAGCAGTTTAGGACTAGCGGGGCCCACCTACGAGCAGTACTTC.

This chain links TRBV12-3 or TRBV12-4 with TRBJ2-5, with TRBD1 identical over 8 bases. The CDR3 length is 18 residues. After removal of 5 bases from V and 5 bases from J, the junction contained 19 bases not matched to a gene. CDR3 in amino acids: CASSPYPSGQGPGETQYF. For the CDR3, the DNA is TGTGCCAGCAGTCCTTACCCATCCGGACAGGGACCCGGGGAGACCCAGTACTTC.

In its sample, this clonotype was seen many times. This chain connects TRBV28 to TRBJ2-1, with 9 bases matching TRBD2. Germline CDR1 reads MDHEN; CDR2 reads SYDVKM. The CDR3 runs to 14 residues. V lost 3 bases to trimming and J lost 7 bases; unmatched junction nucleotides: 4. CDR3 protein: CASSLLSGSNEQFF. The CDR3 bases are TGTGCCAGCAGTTTGCTTAGCGGGAGTAATGAGCAGTTCTTC.

This clonotype was seen a handful of times. The chain couples TRBV4-2 to TRBJ2-7, with 8 bases lining up with TRBD1. Germline V gene data show CDR1 as LGHNA and CDR2 as YNFKEQ. The V and J ends lost 1 base and 5 bases, in that order; junction bases with no gene match: 1. The CDR3 contains 13 residues. The CDR3 sequence: CASSQAGGHEQYF. The DNA of the CDR3 is TGTGCCAGCAGCCAAGCAGGGGGCCACGAGCAGTACTTC.

V gene TRBV4-3 combines with J gene TRBJ2-7; the D gene could be TRBD1 or TRBD2 (6 bases each). Germline-derived CDR1 and CDR2 are LGHNA and YSLEER. CDR3 length: 16 residues. V gave up 3 bases and J gave up 0 bases, with 15 bases separating them. In nucleotides, the CDR3 is TGCGCCAGCAGCCATCGCGGGACGGACAGCTCCTACGAGCAGTACTTC. This codes for CASSHRGTDSSYEQYF.

With respect to this clonotype: This may be a read error: a much more frequent sequence differs by one nucleotide. The chain joins TRBV6-2 or TRBV6-3 to TRBJ2-7, with D maybe TRBD2 (7 bases). V lost 1 base and J lost 7, with 14 bases in between. The CDR3 spans 14 residues. Per germline, CDR1 MNHEY and CDR2 SVGEGT. For the CDR3, the DNA is TGTGCCAGCAGTTACTACGGGGGGCCTAGTGAGCAGTACTTC. This encodes CASSYYGGPSEQYF.

Turning to this clonotype: This may be a read error, as it is one base from a much larger clone. The chain has TRBV5-1 and TRBJ1-1; a possible D gene is TRBD1 (5 bases). CDR3 length equals 13 residues. CDR1 and CDR2 (germline): SGHRS, YFSETQ. This chain's CDR3 is CASSSGRGTEVFF. The CDR3 DNA sequence: TGCGCCAGCAGCAGTGGGAGGGGCACTGAAGTTTTCTTT.

This clonotype has at least ten counts. The chain recombines TRBV2 with TRBJ1-5; no reliable D call. V was pared by 7 bases and J by 0 bases, with 13 bases between. Germline V gives CDR1 SNHLY, CDR2 FYNNEI. The CDR3 has 15 amino acids. As DNA, the CDR3 is TGTGCCAGCAAACCACACCGAAATAGCAATCAGCCCCAGCATTTT. This gives the protein CASKPHRNSNQPQHF.

This clonotype was seen repeatedly, ten times or more. The rearrangement uses TRBV6-1 and TRBJ1-3; D remains unclear. CDR1 and CDR2 from the germline V gene are MNHNS and SASEGT. There are 14 residues in the CDR3. V lost 10 bases and J lost 0, with 13 bases in between. The CDR3 bases are TGTGCCACAGGCAGCCTTGCCTCTGGAAACACCATATATTTT. This encodes CATGSLASGNTIYF.

This clonotype was seen at least ten times. The chain is built from TRBV11-2 and TRBJ2-3; D is possibly TRBD1 (5 bases). V lost 3 bases, J lost 0 bases, and 13 bases lay in between. The CDR3 extends over 16 amino acids. Germline V gene sequence: CDR1 SGHAT, CDR2 FQNNGV. Written as DNA, the CDR3 is TGTGCCAGCAGCTTGACCTACAGACAGAGCACAGATACGCAGTATTTT. It codes for CASSLTYRQSTDTQYF.

In its sample, this clonotype was seen many times. The chain is built from TRBV3-1 and TRBJ1-2; D perhaps matches TRBD1 (6 bases). Germline loops: CDR1 LGHDT, CDR2 YNNKEL (reference sequence). The V gene lost 4 bases and the J gene lost 2 bases, with 11 bases spanning the gap. This CDR3 has 14 residues. In DNA form, the CDR3 reads TGTGCCAGCAGCCCGGACAGCCGGAACTATGGCTACACCTTC. It translates to CASSPDSRNYGYTF.

The rearrangement joins TRBV4-1 to TRBJ2-3; D remains ambiguous. This CDR3 is 16 amino acids long. Trimming took off 4 bases at V and 1 base at J, with 15 bases between the two ends. CDR1 is MGHRA, CDR2 YSYEKL, per germline. CDR3 region: CASSPGVRSRTDTQYF. As DNA, the CDR3 is TGCGCCAGCAGCCCCGGCGTTCGTTCACGCACAGATACGCAGTATTTT.

This clonotype occurred many times. The chain carries TRBV7-2 and TRBJ2-5, with unresolved D. V was cut by 2 bases and J by 5 bases, with 6 bases left in between. CDR3 length equals 12 residues. CDR1 SGHTA and CDR2 FQGNSA come from the germline V gene. CDR3 loop: CASSLSHETQYF. CDR3 nucleotides: TGTGCCAGCAGCTTATCCCACGAGACCCAGTACTTC.

Concerning this clonotype: The conserved phenylalanine or tryptophan is not found at the CDR3 terminus, so this likely reflects a read error. The chain links TRBV6-1 to TRBJ2-7; D remains ambiguous. The CDR3 runs to 12 residues. Germline CDR1 is MNHNS and CDR2 is SASEGT. Trimming pared 8 bases from V and 0 bases from J, leaving 8 bases between. The CDR3 here is CASQGDSYEQYL. The CDR3 bases are TGTGCCAGCCAAGGCGACTCCTACGAGCAGTACCTC.

In its sample, this clonotype was seen many times. The gene calls are TRBV7-9 and TRBJ2-7; D is uncertain. V was trimmed by 4 bases and J by 4 bases, leaving 11 bases between them. Germline V gene data show CDR1 as SEHNR and CDR2 as FQNEAQ (reference sequence). The CDR3 is 13 amino acids. CDR3 sequence reads: CASSSRGSYEQYF. CDR3 in DNA: TGTGCCAGCAGCTCCCGAGGATCGTACGAGCAGTACTTC.

The chain joins TRBV5-5 to TRBJ1-5; D remains ambiguous. CDR3 length equals 15 residues. V gave up 1 base and J gave up 0 bases, with 8 bases separating them. Germline CDR1 SGHKS, CDR2 YYEKEE (reference sequence). CDR3 nucleotide sequence: TGTGCCAGCAGCTTGAGAAGCGATAGCAATCAGCCCCAGCATTTT. Protein: CASSLRSDSNQPQHF. Supplemented by reference TRBV5-5 and TRBJ1-5, the full variable domain reads DAGVTQSPTHLIKTRGQQVTLRCSPISGHKSVSWYQQVLGQGPQFIFQYYEKEERGRGNFPDRFSARQFPNYSSELNVNALLLGDSALYLCASSLRSDSNQPQHFGDGTRLSIL.